These T cell receptor beta chains were read from a single sample in a study of technical replicates of blood from a few donors. The data were produced by immunoSEQ multiplex PCR, yet TCRdb's version contains in-frame clones alone and is incomplete. Altogether 80,000 to 85,000 clones are present, 89% being singletons, with the ten largest covering 0.41%. The specimen was T cells isolated from PBMCs. The receptors stem from a human donor in good health. Each CDR3 is given with its conserved first and last residue. The order of the fields is D gene, V gene, clone size, J gene, CDR3 DNA, CDR3 protein. The D gene is left open where the match is weak. Clone size appears in some rows only: once, few, many, or a class for an expanded clone.

.	TRBV6-6	.	TRBJ1-4	TGTGCCAGCAGTTACTCCTCTGCAACTAATGAAAAACTGTTTTTT	CASSYSSATNEKLFF
.	TRBV7-2	.	TRBJ2-1	TGTGCCAGCAGCTTAGGTCCAGTCAATGAGCAGTTCTTC	CASSLGPVNEQFF
TRBD2	TRBV7-8	once	TRBJ2-1	TGTGCCAGCAGCCCCCGGTTATCACTAGCGGACTACAATGAGCAGTTCTTC	CASSPRLSLADYNEQFF
.	TRBV7-9	.	TRBJ1-3	TGTGCCGTGGGGGCACCAAAGAGCTCTGGAAACACCATATATTTT	CAVGAPKSSGNTIYF
.	TRBV21-1	.	TRBJ1-5	TGTGCCAGCAGCAATGATGGGGGACAACAGCCCCAGCATTTT	CASSNDGGQQPQHF
.	TRBV6-6	once	TRBJ1-3	TGTGCCAGCAGTTACGTTAGGGGTTCAGGAAACACCATATATTTT	CASSYVRGSGNTIYF
TRBD2	TRBV27	.	TRBJ2-2	TGTGCCAGCAGTTTACTGGCTAGCGGGAGTCCCGGGGAGCTGTTTTTT	CASSLLASGSPGELFF
.	TRBV9	.	TRBJ1-5	TGTGCCAGCAGCGCGCTAGGCAATAGCAATCAGCCCCAGCATTTT	CASSALGNSNQPQHF
.	TRBV4-2	once	TRBJ1-3	TGTGCCAGCAGCCAGGAATACGACACCTCTGGAAACACCATATATTTT	CASSQEYDTSGNTIYF
TRBD1	TRBV5-6	.	TRBJ2-7	TGTGCCAGCAGCTTGGGGGCAGGGGGTCGCGAGCAGTACTTC	CASSLGAGGREQYF
TRBD1	TRBV30	few	TRBJ1-2	TGTGCCTGGGTCACCTTCCCGGACAGGTCCGGTGGTGGCTACACCTTC	CAWVTFPDRSGGGYTF
.	TRBV19	.	TRBJ2-6	TGTGCCAGTAGTATGGGTCAGGAAAGGGCCAACGTCCTGACTTTC	CASSMGQERANVLTF
.	TRBV7-8	few	TRBJ1-1	TGTGCCAGCAGCCTCAGTGGAGAGAGGACTGAAGCTTTCTTT	CASSLSGERTEAFF
TRBD2	TRBV7-2	.	TRBJ2-3	TGTGCCAGCAGCGGCAAGGGCGGGAGCAATGCAGATACGCAGTATTTT	CASSGKGGSNADTQYF
TRBD2	TRBV11-2	.	TRBJ2-2	TGTGCCAGCAGCTTAGTCAATTCATGGGCGGGGGCGAACACCGGGGAGCTGTTTTTT	CASSLVNSWAGANTGELFF
.	TRBV27	.	TRBJ2-5	TGTGCCAGCAGTTTATCGACAGAGCTGGAGACCCAGTACTTC	CASSLSTELETQYF
TRBD2	TRBV9	.	TRBJ2-3	TGTGCCAGCAGCGCCGCGGGACTAGCCACAGATACGCAGTATTTT	CASSAAGLATDTQYF
.	TRBV29-1	.	TRBJ1-1	TGCAGCGCAAACCCTGACAGGTTCTACACTGAAGCTTTCTTT	CSANPDRFYTEAFF
TRBD1	TRBV27	.	TRBJ2-7	TGTGCCAGCAGCCATTCGACAGGGTCGGGATTCTACGAGCAGTACTTC	CASSHSTGSGFYEQYF
TRBD1	TRBV29-1	.	TRBJ1-3	TGCAGCGCGAAGGGACAGGGGGCTGGAAACACCATATATTTT	CSAKGQGAGNTIYF
.	TRBV4-1	.	TRBJ2-2	TGCGCCAGCAGCCTAGCTGGGGAGCTGTTTTTT	CASSLAGELFF
.	TRBV6-5	.	TRBJ2-7	TGTGCCAGCAGTTACATGGGTCGGGATTACGAGCAGTACTTC	CASSYMGRDYEQYF
TRBD2	TRBV5-1	.	TRBJ2-5	TGCGCCAGTAGGACTAGCGGGACGCAAGAGACCCAGTACTTC	CASRTSGTQETQYF
.	TRBV12-2	.	TRBJ2-3	TGTGCAAGTCGCTTAGTACTCACAGATACGCAGTATTTT	CASRLVLTDTQYF
.	TRBV18	once	TRBJ2-4	TGTGCCAGCTCACCAAGTTTCCCGGTAGCCAAAAACATTCAGTACTTC	CASSPSFPVAKNIQYF
TRBD2	TRBV30	.	TRBJ2-5	TGTGCCTGGAGTGTAAGGACTAGCCCCCAAGAGACCCAGTACTTC	CAWSVRTSPQETQYF
TRBD1	TRBV7-2	.	TRBJ2-2	TGTGCCAGCAGCCTGATGACAGGGGGGGCCGGGGAGCTGTTTTTT	CASSLMTGGAGELFF
TRBD2	TRBV27	.	TRBJ2-1	TGTGCCAGCGGGACTAGCTCGAATGAGCAGTTCTTC	CASGTSSNEQFF
.	TRBV29-1	.	TRBJ2-6	TGCAGCGTTGAAGAGCAGAACTCTGGGGCCAACGTCCTGACTTTC	CSVEEQNSGANVLTF
.	TRBV5-1	.	TRBJ1-1	TGCGCCAGCAGATATCTCAGGAACACTGAAGCTTTCTTT	CASRYLRNTEAFF
TRBD1	TRBV4-1	.	TRBJ1-1	TGCGCCAGCAGCCAAGATCGGACAGGGGGCACTGAAGCTTTCTTT	CASSQDRTGGTEAFF
.	TRBV6-1	.	TRBJ1-5	TGTGCCAGCAGTGGACAGCCATATAGCAATCAGCCCCAGCATTTT	CASSGQPYSNQPQHF
TRBD2	TRBV7-2	.	TRBJ2-3	TGTGCCAGCAGCTTAGCGCAGGAGCGGGAGTTTGGGCCAGATACGCAGTATTTT	CASSLAQEREFGPDTQYF
TRBD1	TRBV19	.	TRBJ2-2	TGTGCCAGTAGTATCGGGGGACAGGGTTGGTCCGGGGAGCTGTTTTTT	CASSIGGQGWSGELFF
.	TRBV2	.	TRBJ2-3	TGTGCCAGCAGTGAGGGAGCAGATACGCAGTATTTT	CASSEGADTQYF
.	TRBV12-2	.	TRBJ2-1	TGTGCAAGCCCCTCACCTGCGGGTTGGGGCAATGAGCAGTTCTTC	CASPSPAGWGNEQFF
TRBD2	TRBV29-1	.	TRBJ2-1	TGCAGCGGGGGACTAGCGGTAACCTACAATGAGCAGTTCTTC	CSGGLAVTYNEQFF
TRBD2	TRBV9	.	TRBJ2-7	TGTGCCAGCAGCGTAGGCTCTAGCGGGAGCCTCGAGCAGTACTTC	CASSVGSSGSLEQYF
.	TRBV19	.	TRBJ1-2	TGTGCCAGTAGTATGTTACAGAATAAGGAAGCTAACTATGGCTACACCTTC	CASSMLQNKEANYGYTF
TRBD2	TRBV29-1	.	TRBJ2-1	TGCAGCGTTGAAGACATAAAGACTAGCGGGAGGGCCCCCTACAATGAGCAGTTCTTC	CSVEDIKTSGRAPYNEQFF